This T cell receptor beta chain originates from a study of blood T cell repertoires in COVID-19. Study in general: There were acute and convalescent COVID-19 samples, and they came from the United States, Italy and Spain.

Living in 24 US areas, the participants were between roughly 18 and 95 years of age. Authors' processing steps: Reference gene primer amplification gave estimated nucleated cell counts. Assay: immunoSEQ multiplex PCR; the TCRdb copy retains only in-frame clones and omits some. V, J and clone size are those of that table, while D and trimming were read from the DNA. Of approximately 50,000 clones in the sample, roughly 80% were seen once. The CDR3 loop spans 14 amino acids. Per the germline V gene, CDR1 is MGHDK and CDR2 is SYGVNS. Trimming shortened V by 4 bases and J by 4 bases, and 13 bases separated the two germline ends.

The receptor was isolated from a woman between 50 and 59 years old with acute COVID-19. The chain has TRBV25-1 and TRBJ1-2; D remains unclear. Material: PBMCs or T cells enriched from blood (not recorded which). DNA of the CDR3: TGTGCCAGCAGTGGATGGGGAGGGATCTATGGCTACACCTTC. Translated, it gives CASSGWGGIYGYTF.